A selection of T cell receptor beta chains follows, all from one sample in a study of beta chain features in type 1 diabetes. The assay was immunoSEQ multiplex PCR, and TCRdb's table has in-frame clones only and misses some. The table has 30,000 to 45,000 clones, around 64% seen once. Sequencing was performed on Tregs from blood. These receptors were taken from a woman in her 30s in good health. CDR3s include the opening cysteine and the closing phenylalanine or tryptophan. Fields, in order: D gene, V gene, J gene, CDR3 protein. A D gene is named only where the DNA matches it firmly.

-	TRBV12-5	TRBJ2-1	CASANSNEQFF
-	TRBV5-5	TRBJ2-2	CASSLRRGFRPTNTGELFF
-	TRBV11-2	TRBJ2-2	CASTSYRNTGELFF
TRBD2	TRBV5-4	TRBJ2-5	CASSPTSDQETQYF
-	TRBV5-4	TRBJ2-1	CASSSGAGSYNEQFF
TRBD1	TRBV27	TRBJ2-7	CASSGTGLDYEQYF
-	TRBV2	TRBJ2-2	CASSGGAGKVGELFF
-	TRBV5-1	TRBJ1-2	CASSSRAGQTSHGYTF
-	TRBV5-6	TRBJ1-2	CASSAPSWVEGGYTF
-	TRBV6-1	TRBJ2-1	CASSEKLTGYSYNEQFF
-	TRBV4-2	TRBJ2-7	CASSQDLTEQYF
TRBD2	TRBV7-6	TRBJ2-1	CASSLRLAGPGDYNEQFF
TRBD1	TRBV6-6	TRBJ2-1	CASNPTGGLYNEQFF
TRBD1	TRBV15	TRBJ2-4	CATSRWGQGVRDIQYF
TRBD1	TRBV18	TRBJ2-3	CASSPGGQGADTQYF
-	TRBV5-4	TRBJ2-1	CASSLAPSGQFF
-	TRBV30	TRBJ1-1	CAWSVFRVTEAFF